Below are 17 T cell receptor beta chains sequenced from a single sample in a study of blood T cell repertoires in COVID-19. This table comes from immunoSEQ multiplex PCR, and its TCRdb copy is limited to in-frame clones, with some not included. The sample lists around 300,000 clones, around 88% seen once, with about 12% in the top ten. The sample consisted of peripheral blood. All receptors come from a woman aged 65 to 85 with COVID-19, enrolled during active disease.

The chain employs TRBV5-8 and TRBJ2-5; D may be TRBD1 (5 bases). The V end was cut by 2 bases, the J end by 3 bases, with 14 bases between. In germline, CDR1 is SGHTS, CDR2 YDEGEE. The CDR3 contains 15 residues. The CDR3 nucleotides read TGTGCCAGCAGCTTCTTGACGGACATTGAAGAGACCCAGTACTTC. Its translation is CASSFLTDIEETQYF. Full variable domain (missing parts from reference TRBV5-8 and TRBJ2-5): EAGVTQSPTHLIKTRGQQATLRCSPISGHTSVYWYQQALGLGLQFLLWYDEGEERNRGNFPPRFSGRQFPNYSSELNVNALELEDSALYLCASSFLTDIEETQYFGPGTRLLVL.

The chain is built from TRBV11-2 and TRBJ1-2, with 8 bases lining up with TRBD1. J gave up 7 bases and V 5 bases, and 12 bases lay outside the gene matches. This CDR3 is built from 15 residues. Germline V CDR1 and CDR2: SGHAT, FQNNGV. CDR3 in amino acids: CASSRDRRAQSGYTF. CDR3 in DNA: TGTGCCAGCAGCCGGGACAGGAGAGCGCAGAGTGGCTACACCTTC.

V gene TRBV2 combines with J gene TRBJ2-5; 12 bases fit TRBD1. The germline V gene encodes CDR1 SNHLY and CDR2 FYNNEI. The CDR3 sequence is 17 residues long. V lost 7 bases and J lost 4; bases outside the gene matches: 13. In nucleotides, the CDR3 is TGTGCCAGCAAGTGGGCCGGGACAGGGGGCGTGAGAGAGACCCAGTACTTC. The encoded protein is CASKWAGTGGVRETQYF.

The chain uses TRBV7-3 and TRBJ2-3; D might be TRBD2 (6 bases). There are 15 residues in the CDR3. V lost 7 bases, J lost 2 bases, and 16 bases lay in between. The germline V gene has CDR1 SGHTA and CDR2 FQGTGA. As DNA, the CDR3 is TGTGCCAGCACTGACCCCCGGGACTCCACAGATACGCAGTATTTT. This encodes CASTDPRDSTDTQYF.

The rearrangement uses TRBV27 and TRBJ2-5; 7 bases are a match to TRBD1. This CDR3 region has 14 residues. J gave up 1 base and V 7 bases, and 6 bases lay outside the gene matches. Germline lookup yields CDR1 MNHEY and CDR2 SMNVEV (reference sequence). In DNA, the CDR3 is TGTGCCAGCAAGGAAGGGGGCGGCCAAGAGACCCAGTACTTC. It specifies CASKEGGGQETQYF.

This clone was recorded once. This chain links TRBV27 with TRBJ2-7, with TRBD2 matching over 10 bases. J lost 5 bases, V lost 3 bases, and 1 base had no gene match. The CDR3 loop spans 13 amino acids. CDR1 and CDR2 from the germline V gene are MNHEY and SMNVEV (reference sequence). The DNA for the CDR3 is TGTGCCAGCAGTTTCCTAGCGGGGGACGAGCAGTACTTC. Its protein is CASSFLAGDEQYF.

The J gene is TRBJ1-4, the V gene TRBV30, with D unresolved. The CDR3 totals 14 residues. CDR1 and CDR2 from the germline V gene are GTSNPN and SVGIG (reference sequence). V gave up 3 bases and J gave up 4 bases, with 12 bases separating them. DNA of the CDR3: TGTGCCTGGAGCCCCCTTGAGGGTAATGAAAAACTGTTTTTT. Translated: CAWSPLEGNEKLFF.

This rearrangement joins TRBV27 to TRBJ1-5; D remains unclear. The CDR3 runs to 15 residues. V was clipped by 6 bases and J by 1 base, with 13 bases between them. Germline values: CDR1 MNHEY, CDR2 SMNVEV (reference sequence). CDR3 sequence reads: CASSTEFRSNQPQHF. In nucleotides, the CDR3 is TGTGCCAGCAGCACAGAGTTCAGGAGCAATCAGCCCCAGCATTTT.

This clone was picked up one time. The chain couples TRBV6-2 or TRBV6-3 to TRBJ2-2; 15 nucleotides agree with TRBD2. The CDR3 consists of 20 residues. V lost 4 bases and J lost 6; bases outside the gene matches: 15. Germline loops: CDR1 MNHEY, CDR2 SVGEGT. DNA for the CDR3: TGTGCCAGCAGTTTCCTACCCTGGACTAGCGGGGGGGCCAACGCCGGGGAGCTGTTTTTT. Residues: CASSFLPWTSGGANAGELFF.

The chain couples TRBV7-2 to TRBJ2-7, with a weak D call TRBD2 (7 bases). V was cut by 11 bases and J by 6 bases, with 23 bases left in between. In germline, CDR1 is SGHTA, CDR2 FQGNSA. CDR3 length: 14 residues. The chain's CDR3 is CAVSGGGLLSEQYF. The CDR3 bases are TGTGCCGTATCTGGGGGGGGGCTTCTCTCCGAGCAGTACTTC. The entire variable domain, with the rest obtained from reference TRBV7-2 and TRBJ2-7, is as follows: GAGVSQSPSNKVTEKGKDVELRCDPISGHTALYWYRQSLGQGLEFLIYFQGNSAPDKSGLPSDRFSAERTGGSVSTLTIQRTQQEDSAVYLCAVSGGGLLSEQYFGPGTRLTVT.

The chain has TRBV5-4 and TRBJ1-2; 7 bases line up with TRBD1. Trimming took 4 bases from V and 7 from J; bases not matched to a gene: 10. The CDR3 sequence is 14 residues long. CDR1 is SGHNT, CDR2 YYREEE, per germline (reference sequence). As DNA, the CDR3 is TGTGCCAGCAGCACCGCCGGGACAGATGGTGGCTACACCTTC. This gives the protein CASSTAGTDGGYTF.

J is TRBJ2-1 and V is TRBV14; the match to TRBD2 covers 7 bases. J was trimmed by 1 base and V by 0 bases; bases with no gene match: 6. The CDR3 covers 17 residues. CDR1 SGHDN and CDR2 FVKESK come from the germline V gene. The CDR3 loop reads CASSQDWGGSSYNEQFF. The CDR3 coding sequence is TGTGCCAGCAGCCAAGATTGGGGGGGTTCGTCCTACAATGAGCAGTTCTTC.

The genes are TRBV24-1 and TRBJ2-5; D unresolved. The CDR3 is made up of 12 amino acids. CDR1 and CDR2 (germline): KGHDR, SFDVKD. The V and J ends lost 1 base and 7 bases respectively, with 6 bases between them. The CDR3 loop reads CATSDFRLTQYF. CDR3 DNA: TGTGCCACCAGTGATTTCCGGTTGACCCAGTACTTC.

The gene calls are TRBV11-2 and TRBJ2-7; a possible D gene is TRBD2 (5 bases). The V and J ends lost 3 bases and 4 bases respectively, with 16 bases between them. The CDR3 is 15 residues long. The germline CDR1 and CDR2 sequences are SGHAT and FQNNGV. The CDR3 DNA follows: TGTGCCAGCAGCTTCTCGGACGGGGAATCGTACGAGCAGTACTTC. Translated: CASSFSDGESYEQYF. The complete variable domain, with remaining parts taken from reference TRBV11-2 and TRBJ2-7, reads EAGVAQSPRYKIIEKRQSVAFWCNPISGHATLYWYQQILGQGPKLLIQFQNNGVVDDSQLPKDRFSAERLKGVDSTLKIQPAKLEDSAVYLCASSFSDGESYEQYFGPGTRLTVT.

In nucleotides, the CDR3 is TGTGCCAGCACCCCGACAGGGGGCTCCGAGCAGTACTTC. Its translation: CASTPTGGSEQYF. This rearrangement joins TRBV28 to TRBJ2-7, with 10 bases matching TRBD1. Unmatched junction bases numbered 6, after V lost 7 bases and J lost 6 bases. Germline lookup yields CDR1 MDHEN and CDR2 SYDVKM. This CDR3 region has 13 residues.

The V gene is TRBV9, the J gene TRBJ2-1; TRBD1 matches 9 bases. In germline, CDR1 is SGDLS, CDR2 YYNGEE. Losses at the gene ends were 3 bases for V and 8 bases for J; bases not matched to a gene: 6. There are 14 residues in the CDR3. CDR3 in amino acids: CASSAGTGLHEQFF. DNA of the CDR3: TGTGCCAGCAGCGCGGGGACAGGGCTCCATGAGCAGTTCTTC.

The J gene is TRBJ2-1, the V gene TRBV7-7, with 8 bases lining up with TRBD2. V was pared by 5 bases and J by 0 bases, with 24 bases of the junction left unmatched. The CDR3 has 22 amino acids. Germline values: CDR1 SSHAT, CDR2 FNYEAQ (reference sequence). The CDR3 reads CASSPLGPVGGAGYNSYNEQFF. CDR3 DNA sequence: TGTGCCAGCAGCCCGTTGGGGCCGGTCGGGGGGGCCGGATACAACTCCTACAATGAGCAGTTCTTC.